This T cell receptor beta chain was identified during a study of early T cells in non-severe SARS-CoV-2 infection. Study details: Sequencing targeted bulk RNA from unsorted whole blood, leaving chains unpaired.

Overall study results and limits: The matching step, a VDJdb search, favored anti-spike CD8 responses and missed private and CD4 specificities.

TCRdb ran MiXCR on the 5' RACE reads and lists one entry per CDR3 protein. The table records some 46,000 distinct CDR3 sequences, 9.3% of them present only once. With regard to this clonotype: Antigen: not known.

The CDR3 is 16 residues long. The germline gives CDR1 KGHDR, CDR2 SFDVKD. Trimming removed 1 base from V and 0 bases from J, with 8 bases in between. This clonotype was sampled from an adult who was a healthcare worker with PCR-confirmed SARS-CoV-2 infection or an uninfected control (not recorded which). The sample consisted of whole blood. This chain links TRBV24-1 with TRBJ2-2; a possible D gene is TRBD1 (6 bases). CDR3 in amino acids: CATSDLGGANTGELFF. The CDR3 coding sequence is TGTGCCACCAGTGATTTAGGGGGAGCGAACACCGGGGAGCTGTTTTTT.